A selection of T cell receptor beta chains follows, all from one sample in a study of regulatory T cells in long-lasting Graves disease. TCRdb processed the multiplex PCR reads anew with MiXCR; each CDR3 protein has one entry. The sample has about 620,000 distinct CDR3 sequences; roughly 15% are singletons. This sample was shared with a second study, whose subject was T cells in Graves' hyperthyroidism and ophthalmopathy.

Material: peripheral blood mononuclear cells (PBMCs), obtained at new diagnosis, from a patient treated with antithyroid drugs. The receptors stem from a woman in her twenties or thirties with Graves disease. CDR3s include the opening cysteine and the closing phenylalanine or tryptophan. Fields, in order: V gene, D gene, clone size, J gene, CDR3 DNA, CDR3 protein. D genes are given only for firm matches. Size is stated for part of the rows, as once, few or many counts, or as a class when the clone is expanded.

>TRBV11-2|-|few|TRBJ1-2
TGTGCCAGCCCCCAGGACAATACAAACTATGGCTACACCTTC
CASPQDNTNYGYTF
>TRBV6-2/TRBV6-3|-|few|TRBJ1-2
TGTGCCAGCAGCCCCTCTCGACAGGCGGCCTATGGCTACACCTTC
CASSPSRQAAYGYTF
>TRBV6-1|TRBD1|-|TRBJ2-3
TGTGCCAGCAGCGGACAGGGACGTAGCACAGATACGCAGTATTTT
CASSGQGRSTDTQYF
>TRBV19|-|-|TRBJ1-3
TGTGCCAGTAGACTTGTCGAAGCAGTCTCTGGAAACACCATATATTTT
CASRLVEAVSGNTIYF
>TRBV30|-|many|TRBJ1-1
TGTGCCTGGAGTGAGGGTCGCACTGAAGCTTTCTTT
CAWSEGRTEAFF
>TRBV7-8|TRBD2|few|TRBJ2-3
TGTGCCAGCAGCTTATTGGTCGGACAGGAGTCACGGACTAGCGGGAGGGGGAGCACAGATACGCAGTATTTT
CASSLLVGQESRTSGRGSTDTQYF
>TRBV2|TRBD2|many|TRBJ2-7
TGTGCCAGCAGGCCCGGGACTAGCGGGAATCTAAGCTCCTACGAGCAGTACTTC
CASRPGTSGNLSSYEQYF
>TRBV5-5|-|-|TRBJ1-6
TGCGCCAGCAGCCGTTGGACAGAAAATTCACCCCTCCACTTT
CASSRWTENSPLHF
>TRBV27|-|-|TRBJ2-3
TGTGCCAGCAGTCCCCCCTCCGCGGTTAGCACAGATACGCAGTATTTT
CASSPPSAVSTDTQYF
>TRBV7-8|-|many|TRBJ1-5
TGTGCCAGCAGCCTTATTAAACAGGGACAGCCCCAGCATTTT
CASSLIKQGQPQHF
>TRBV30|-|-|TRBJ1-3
TGTGCCTGGAGTGACCACAGGAGATACTCTGGAAACACCATATATTTT
CAWSDHRRYSGNTIYF
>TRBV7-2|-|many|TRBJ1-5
TGTGCCAGCAGCACAGGAAACAGGGAGTTTGGCAATCAGCCCCAGCATTTT
CASSTGNREFGNQPQHF
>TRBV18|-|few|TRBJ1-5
TGTGCCAGCTCCGCGGGACGACCCAGAGCCCAGCATTTT
CASSAGRPRAQHF
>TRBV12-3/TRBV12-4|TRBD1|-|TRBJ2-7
TGTGCCAGCAGTTTTGAACAGGGGACCTACGAGCAGTACTTC
CASSFEQGTYEQYF
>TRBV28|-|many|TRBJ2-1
TGTGCCAGCAATTCACAGGGATTTGAGCAGTTCTTC
CASNSQGFEQFF
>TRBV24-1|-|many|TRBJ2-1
TGTGCCACCAGTGGGGCCTACAATGAGCAGTTCTTC
CATSGAYNEQFF
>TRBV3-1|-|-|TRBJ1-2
TGTGCCAGCAGCCAAGATCAGGGAACCTATGGCTACACCTTC
CASSQDQGTYGYTF
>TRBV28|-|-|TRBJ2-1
TGTGCCAGCAGTTCCCCCGGCGGACGGGCAACCGATGAGCAGTTCTTC
CASSSPGGRATDEQFF
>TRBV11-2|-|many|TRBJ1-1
TGTGCCAGCAGCTTCGGACTTGTGACAGGCCCCGTTTTCTTT
CASSFGLVTGPVFF
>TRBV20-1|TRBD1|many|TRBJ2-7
TGCAGTGCTAGCCGGACAGGGACCTACGAGCAGTACTTC
CSASRTGTYEQYF
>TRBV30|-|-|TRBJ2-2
TGTGCCTGGAGTTCCCTAAAAGACCCGCCGGTCGGGGAGCTGTTTTTT
CAWSSLKDPPVGELFF
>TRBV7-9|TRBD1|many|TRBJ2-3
TGTGCCAGCAGCGACAGGGACACAGATACGCAGTATTTT
CASSDRDTDTQYF
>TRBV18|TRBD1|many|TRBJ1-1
TGTGCCAGCTCACCCCCTGGGACAGGGAACACTGAAGCTTTCTTT
CASSPPGTGNTEAFF
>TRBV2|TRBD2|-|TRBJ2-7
TGTGCCAGCAGTTACTCGACGCCTAGCGGGACCAGCTCCTACGAGCAGTACTTC
CASSYSTPSGTSSYEQYF
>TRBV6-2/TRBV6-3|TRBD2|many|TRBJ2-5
TGTGCCAGCTCTAAAGCAAGCGGGGGAGAGACCCAGTACTTC
CASSKASGGETQYF
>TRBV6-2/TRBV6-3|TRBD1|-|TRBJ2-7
TGTGCCAGCAGTTGGGACAGGGTGAGAATTGCTGGCGAGCAGTACTTC
CASSWDRVRIAGEQYF
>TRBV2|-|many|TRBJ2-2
TGTGCCAGCAGTGTAGGGAACACCGGGGAGCTGTTTTTT
CASSVGNTGELFF
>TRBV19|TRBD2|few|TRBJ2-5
TGTGCCAGTAGTATAGGAGGTAGCGGGAATCAAGAGACCCAGTACTTC
CASSIGGSGNQETQYF
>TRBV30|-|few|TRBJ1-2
TGTGCCTGGAGTGCCACGGAGGTTGGCTACACCTTC
CAWSATEVGYTF
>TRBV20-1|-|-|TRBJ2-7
TGCAGTGCGCTCAGGGGCCACGAGCAGTACTTC
CSALRGHEQYF
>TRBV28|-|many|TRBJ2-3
TGTGCCAGCAGTCACCCAGATACGCAGTATTTT
CASSHPDTQYF
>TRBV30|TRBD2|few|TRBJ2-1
TGTGCCTGGACCCGAGAACTAGCGGGATCGGTTGAGCAGTTCTTC
CAWTRELAGSVEQFF
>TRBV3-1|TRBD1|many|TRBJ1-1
TGTGCCAGCAGCCCGACAGGGTACACTGAAGCTTTCTTT
CASSPTGYTEAFF
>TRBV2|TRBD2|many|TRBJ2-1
TGTGCCAGCAGTCTTTCTAGCGGGAGTTGGGATGAGCAGTTCTTC
CASSLSSGSWDEQFF
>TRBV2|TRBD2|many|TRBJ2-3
TGTGCCAGCAGTGAAGGGCTAGCGGGAGGGGCAGATACGCAGTATTTT
CASSEGLAGGADTQYF
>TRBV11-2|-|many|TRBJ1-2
TGTGCCAGCAGCTCGATTTCGGGGACGAATCAGGGCTACACCTTC
CASSSISGTNQGYTF
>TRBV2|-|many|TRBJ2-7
TGTGCCAGCACGGACAAATCTACCTACGAGCAGTACTTC
CASTDKSTYEQYF
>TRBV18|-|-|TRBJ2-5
TGTGCCAGCTCACCACGGGACGGACAAGAGACCCAGTACTTC
CASSPRDGQETQYF
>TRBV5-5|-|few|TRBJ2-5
TGTGCCAGCAGCTGGGGGTGGAGGGAGACCCAGTACTTC
CASSWGWRETQYF
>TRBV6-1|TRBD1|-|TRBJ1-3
TGTGCCAGCAGGAGTTCAGGGGGCGAAGATGGAAACACCATATATTTT
CASRSSGGEDGNTIYF
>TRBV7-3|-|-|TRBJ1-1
TGTGCCAGCAGCTTAACTTCCTACACTGAAGCTTTCTTT
CASSLTSYTEAFF
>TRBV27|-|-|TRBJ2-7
TGTGCCAGCAGCGGGACGGCCGTTAACGAGCGGTACTTC
CASSGTAVNERYF
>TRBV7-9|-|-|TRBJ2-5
TGTGCCAGCAGCTTAGAAGGCAGGGAGGAAGAGACCCAGTACTTC
CASSLEGREEETQYF
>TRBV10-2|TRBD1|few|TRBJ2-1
TGCGCCAGCAGTGATGCCGGACAGGGGAAGTTCTTC
CASSDAGQGKFF
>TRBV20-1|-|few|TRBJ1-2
TGCAGTGCCATACAGGATAACTATGGCTACACCTTC
CSAIQDNYGYTF
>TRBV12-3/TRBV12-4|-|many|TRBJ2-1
TGTGCCAGCGTTACAGGCACCTACAATGAGCAGTTCTTC
CASVTGTYNEQFF